This T cell receptor beta chain was retrieved from a study of blood T cells in healthy people across ages. The wider study: Capturing about one barcoded beta molecule per two T cells was achieved by template switching. Overall study findings and caveats: Lack of knowledge of donor CMV status possibly confounded expanded clonotype changes.

Trimming removed 4 bases from V and 8 bases from J, with 11 bases in between. CDR1 is MNHNY and CDR2 is SVGAGI in the germline V gene (reference sequence). The CDR3 consists of 12 residues. As regards this clonotype: Its cognate antigen is unknown.

Together with a sample-barcoded 5' primer, a J-beta primer mix was included in a second PCR lasting about 7 to 12 cycles. All cDNA molecules were each tagged by a template-switch adaptor with 12 random nucleotides. One entry per CDR3 protein results from TCRdb running MiXCR on the 5' RACE reads. This table has roughly 1,800,000 distinct CDR3 sequences, about 50% appearing once. Each sample yielded at least 7 million isolated PBMCs. Sequencing was performed on blood. The TCR comes from a middle-aged woman in good health. V is TRBV6-6 and J is TRBJ1-2, with D possibly TRBD1 on 6 matching bases. For the CDR3, the DNA is TGTGCCAGCAGTTCAGGGGTTTGGGGCTACACCTTC. It translates to CASSSGVWGYTF.